The rows below give T cell receptor beta chains drawn from one sample of a study of identical twins. TCRdb ran MiXCR on the 5' RACE reads and lists one entry per CDR3 protein. The table includes 300,000 to 350,000 distinct CDR3 sequences, more than 9% detected once. These data also featured in a second study, about yellow fever vaccine responses in identical twins.

The material sequenced was CD8+ T cells sorted from blood. The origin of the receptors is a woman under 30 in good health. Both conserved end residues are part of each CDR3. D genes are given only for firm matches. Clone size is not always given. Where it is, it says once, few, many or a class for expanded clones.

d_gene	j_gene	len	v_gene	abundance	CDR3aa	CDR3nt
TRBD2	TRBJ2-1	12	TRBV29-1	.	CSVSGTSNEQFF	TGCAGCGTGTCCGGGACTAGCAATGAGCAGTTCTTC
TRBD1	TRBJ2-4	13	TRBV15	few	CATSRAGGQAIYF	TGTGCCACCAGCAGAGCTGGGGGACAGGCTATCTACTTC
TRBD2	TRBJ2-3	16	TRBV10-3	few	CATLQELSGTSDTQYF	TGTGCCACCCTACAGGAACTTAGCGGGACTTCAGATACGCAGTATTTT
.	TRBJ1-1	13	TRBV9	.	CASSGDSNTEAFF	TGTGCCAGCAGCGGCGACAGTAACACTGAAGCTTTCTTT
TRBD2	TRBJ2-7	15	TRBV20-1	few	CSATGPTSDSYEQYF	TGCAGTGCTACGGGCCCGACTAGCGACTCCTACGAGCAGTACTTC
TRBD1	TRBJ1-2	13	TRBV6-5	.	CASSLDRGWGYTF	TGTGCCAGCAGTTTGGACAGGGGTTGGGGCTACACCTTC
.	TRBJ1-1	14	TRBV10-3	few	CAISDGRVVTEAFF	TGTGCCATCAGTGATGGTAGGGTTGTTACTGAAGCTTTCTTT
TRBD2	TRBJ2-1	13	TRBV12-3/TRBV12-4	few	CASTPGGPGEQFF	TGTGCCAGCACCCCGGGAGGGCCGGGCGAGCAGTTCTTC
.	TRBJ2-3	14	TRBV9	.	CASSTWGDTDTQYF	TGTGCCAGCAGCACTTGGGGCGACACAGATACGCAGTATTTT
TRBD2	TRBJ2-5	18	TRBV5-1	few	CASSPRWTSGVLQETQYF	TGCGCCAGCAGCCCCCGGTGGACTAGCGGGGTGCTACAAGAGACCCAGTACTTC
.	TRBJ2-1	15	TRBV20-1	.	CSARSGGGSSNEQFF	TGCAGTGCTAGGAGTGGGGGCGGTTCGTCGAATGAGCAGTTCTTC
TRBD1	TRBJ1-3	12	TRBV20-1	few	CSAQGAGNTIYF	TGCAGTGCCCAGGGGGCTGGAAACACCATATATTTT
.	TRBJ2-1	16	TRBV27	many	CASSRLGAGSYNEQFF	TGTGCCAGCAGTCGGCTTGGGGCGGGCTCCTACAATGAGCAGTTCTTC
.	TRBJ1-2	17	TRBV5-1	few	CASSSPGLEGSRYGYTF	TGCGCCAGCAGCTCACCGGGACTTGAGGGGTCGCGCTATGGCTACACCTTC
TRBD2	TRBJ2-3	17	TRBV3-1	few	CASSQDGVAGGTDTQYF	TGTGCCAGCAGCCAAGATGGAGTAGCGGGGGGCACAGATACGCAGTATTTT
.	TRBJ1-2	11	TRBV20-1	.	CSAESAYGYTF	TGCAGTGCTGAATCAGCCTATGGCTACACCTTC
TRBD2	TRBJ2-1	16	TRBV4-1	many	CASSQDLGLASNEQFF	TGCGCCAGCAGCCAAGATCTGGGACTAGCGTCCAATGAGCAGTTCTTC
TRBD1	TRBJ2-3	17	TRBV4-1	many	CASSLIGTGGGTDTQYF	TGCGCCAGCAGCCTAATAGGGACAGGTGGCGGCACAGATACGCAGTATTTT
TRBD2	TRBJ2-1	17	TRBV4-1	many	CASSQDLSAGGPDEQFF	TGCGCCAGCAGCCAAGACCTATCGGCGGGAGGGCCCGATGAGCAGTTCTTC
TRBD1	TRBJ2-3	13	TRBV3-1	.	CASSQADRNLKYF	TGTGCCAGCAGCCAAGCGGACAGGAACCTCAAGTATTTT
.	TRBJ2-3	15	TRBV27	many	CASSLGWEDTDTQYF	TGTGCCAGCAGTTTAGGGTGGGAGGACACAGATACGCAGTATTTT
.	TRBJ2-4	16	TRBV2	.	CASSEITASNANIQYF	TGTGCCAGCAGTGAGATAACGGCCTCGAACGCAAACATTCAGTACTTC
.	TRBJ2-3	14	TRBV12-3/TRBV12-4	many	CASSQSGGTDTQYF	TGTGCCAGCAGCCAGTCGGGGGGCACAGATACGCAGTATTTT
.	TRBJ2-1	14	TRBV20-1	few	CSARGRDSYNEQFF	TGCAGTGCTAGGGGAAGGGACTCCTACAATGAGCAGTTCTTC
TRBD2	TRBJ2-7	13	TRBV12-3/TRBV12-4	.	CASKPAGVYEQYF	TGTGCCAGCAAGCCAGCGGGGGTCTACGAGCAGTACTTC
TRBD2	TRBJ2-7	14	TRBV19	.	CASSMGLAGPGQYF	TGTGCCAGTAGTATGGGACTAGCGGGACCCGGGCAGTACTTC
TRBD2	TRBJ2-5	15	TRBV24-1	few	CATSESGTSLETQYF	TGTGCCACCAGTGAGTCCGGGACTAGCTTAGAGACCCAGTACTTC
TRBD1	TRBJ2-3	17	TRBV9	.	CASSVDGTGGRRDTQYF	TGTGCCAGCAGCGTAGATGGGACAGGGGGCCGGAGAGATACGCAGTATTTT
TRBD2	TRBJ2-2	14	TRBV19	few	CATTSGVNTGELFF	TGTGCCACAACTAGCGGGGTGAACACCGGGGAGCTGTTTTTT
.	TRBJ2-7	12	TRBV3-1	few	CASSQEWDEQYF	TGTGCCAGCAGCCAAGAATGGGACGAGCAGTACTTC
.	TRBJ1-6	12	TRBV11-2	.	CASSLGSGHPNF	TGTGCCAGCAGCTTAGGGTCGGGACACCCTAACTTT
.	TRBJ1-1	12	TRBV9	.	CASGSQGTEAFF	TGTGCCAGCGGGTCCCAGGGGACTGAAGCTTTCTTT
.	TRBJ1-6	16	TRBV13	few	CASSLFGQSYNSPLHF	TGTGCCAGCAGCTTATTCGGACAGTCCTATAATTCACCCCTCCACTTT
.	TRBJ2-1	17	TRBV5-1	.	CASSLVVRPFLYNEQFF	TGCGCCAGCAGCTTGGTGGTCAGGCCCTTTCTCTACAATGAGCAGTTCTTC
.	TRBJ1-2	13	TRBV19	.	CASSLGQPNGYTF	TGTGCCAGTAGTCTCGGACAGCCAAATGGCTACACCTTC
TRBD2	TRBJ2-3	15	TRBV7-2	few	CASSQTSGRADTQYF	TGTGCCAGCAGCCAGACCAGCGGGAGGGCAGATACGCAGTATTTT
TRBD1	TRBJ2-6	19	TRBV11-1	.	CASSHPGTGLNSGANVLTF	TGTGCCAGCAGCCACCCCGGGACAGGGTTGAACTCTGGGGCCAACGTCCTGACTTTC
TRBD1	TRBJ1-2	15	TRBV4-1	many	CASSQPRDRAHGYTF	TGCGCCAGCAGCCAACCTCGGGACAGGGCTCATGGCTACACCTTC
TRBD2	TRBJ2-3	16	TRBV7-9	.	CASSSSLAGGSDTQYF	TGTGCCAGCAGCTCCTCGCTAGCGGGGGGATCAGATACGCAGTATTTT
.	TRBJ2-3	12	TRBV15	few	CATSTSTDTQYF	TGTGCCACCAGCACCAGCACAGATACGCAGTATTTT
TRBD2	TRBJ2-1	15	TRBV7-9	few	CASSPAQRGYNEQFF	TGTGCCAGCAGCCCAGCCCAGCGGGGATACAATGAGCAGTTCTTC
TRBD1	TRBJ1-1	17	TRBV6-5	.	CASSSPPTGGYYTEAFF	TGTGCCAGCAGTTCCCCACCGACAGGGGGCTATTACACTGAAGCTTTCTTT
.	TRBJ2-2	14	TRBV27	.	CASSWTANTGELFF	TGTGCCAGCAGCTGGACTGCGAACACCGGGGAGCTGTTTTTT
.	TRBJ1-1	12	TRBV5-5	.	CASSLNSAEAFF	TGTGCCAGCAGCTTAAATTCCGCTGAAGCTTTCTTT
.	TRBJ1-5	14	TRBV3-1	few	CASSQERWVQPQHF	TGTGCCAGCAGCCAAGAACGTTGGGTTCAGCCCCAGCATTTT
.	TRBJ2-2	13	TRBV9	.	CASRSRATGELFF	TGTGCCAGCAGGTCCCGGGCCACCGGGGAGCTGTTTTTT
TRBD2	TRBJ2-3	18	TRBV11-2	many	CASTRFIAPRGGTDTQYF	TGTGCCAGCACCCGATTTATTGCCCCGCGGGGGGGAACAGATACGCAGTATTTT
TRBD1	TRBJ1-4	13	TRBV7-9	few	CASSTGVREKLFF	TGTGCCAGCAGCACAGGGGTTCGCGAAAAACTGTTTTTT
.	TRBJ2-3	13	TRBV12-3/TRBV12-4	.	CASSLESTDTQYF	TGTGCCAGCAGCCTCGAAAGCACAGATACGCAGTATTTT
TRBD2	TRBJ2-7	14	TRBV27	.	CASRGTSGRHEQYF	TGTGCCAGCCGAGGGACTAGCGGGAGACACGAGCAGTACTTC
.	TRBJ2-7	11	TRBV27	few	CASFQSYEQYF	TGTGCCAGCTTCCAATCCTACGAGCAGTACTTC
TRBD2	TRBJ2-3	16	TRBV12-3/TRBV12-4	many	CASSLAPRGGLDTQYF	TGTGCCAGCAGTTTAGCCCCCCGGGGGGGCTTAGATACGCAGTATTTT
TRBD2	TRBJ2-5	17	TRBV3-1	.	CASSQTVAWEGFETQYF	TGTGCCAGCAGCCAGACCGTAGCTTGGGAGGGCTTCGAGACCCAGTACTTC
.	TRBJ2-2	16	TRBV29-1	few	CSVEVSGVPNTGELFF	TGCAGCGTTGAAGTCTCGGGGGTACCGAACACCGGGGAGCTGTTTTTT
TRBD1	TRBJ2-1	16	TRBV5-1	.	CASSSTGVVTYNEQFF	TGCGCCAGCAGCTCCACAGGGGTCGTGACCTACAATGAGCAGTTCTTC
.	TRBJ1-4	15	TRBV27	few	CASSLSVGEHEKLFF	TGTGCCAGCAGTTTATCGGTGGGAGAACATGAAAAACTGTTTTTT
.	TRBJ1-1	15	TRBV18	.	CASSPRGGMNTEAFF	TGTGCCAGCTCACCACGAGGAGGCATGAACACTGAAGCTTTCTTT
.	TRBJ2-2	18	TRBV19	once	CASSLNVVGPSNTGELFF	TGTGCCAGTAGTCTAAACGTAGTGGGGCCCTCGAACACCGGGGAGCTGTTTTTT
.	TRBJ2-1	12	TRBV11-2	.	CASNQQDNEQFF	TGTGCCAGCAACCAACAGGACAATGAGCAGTTCTTC